These 11 T cell receptor beta chains share one sample of origin, sequenced in a study of T cells in Graves' hyperthyroidism and ophthalmopathy. TCR beta CDR3 sequences were amplified from RNA transcripts. A first-round RT-PCR of the TCR CDR3 used the HTBI primer set. TCRdb analysed the multiplex PCR reads with MiXCR anew, one entry per CDR3 protein. The sample lists a few hundred thousand distinct CDR3 sequences; around 14% were seen once. The sample consisted of blood. The receptors here all came from a woman in her twenties or thirties with Graves' hyperthyroidism.

This chain connects TRBV28 to TRBJ2-7; TRBD1 matches 10 bases. The CDR3 is made up of 16 amino acids. Germline trimming cut 5 bases from V and 6 bases from J; bases unmatched to any gene: 13. Germline V gene sequence: CDR1 MDHEN, CDR2 SYDVKM. In DNA form, the CDR3 reads TGTGCCAGCAGTCCACCGGGACAGGGGCCCTCCCGCGAGCAGTACTTC. Protein sequence: CASSPPGQGPSREQYF.

This clonotype was observed a handful of times. The V gene is TRBV28, the J gene TRBJ1-2; TRBD1 aligns across 9 bases. V shed 6 bases and J 8 bases; nucleotides not matched to a gene: 16. This CDR3 spans 16 amino acids. Germline CDR1 and CDR2: MDHEN and SYDVKM. CDR3 amino acids: CASRLINRDRVLGYTF. The CDR3 region has the DNA TGTGCCAGCAGGCTGATTAACCGGGACAGGGTCTTAGGCTACACCTTC.

The chain couples TRBV20-1 to TRBJ2-1, with D possibly matching TRBD1 (6 bases). From germline, CDR1 is DFQATT and CDR2 SNEGSKA (reference sequence). This CDR3 contains 11 residues. V was cut by 6 bases and J by 9 bases, with 12 bases left in between. The CDR3 sequence: CSATTGSEQFF. The CDR3 region has the DNA TGCAGTGCAACCACAGGGAGTGAGCAGTTCTTC.

The gene calls are TRBV27 and TRBJ2-3; 10 bases are a match to TRBD2. The CDR3 sequence is 17 residues long. The germline V gene has CDR1 MNHEY and CDR2 SMNVEV (reference sequence). V gave up 6 bases and J gave up 6 bases; unmatched junction bases: 15. The CDR3 spells CASSPLLSGGASDTQYF. The CDR3 DNA follows: TGTGCCAGCAGCCCCCTCTTGAGCGGGGGGGCATCGGATACGCAGTATTTT.

Regarding this clonotype: A single base separates this from a much larger clone, so it may be a read error. The rearrangement joins TRBV7-2 to TRBJ2-7, with 12 bases matching TRBD2. The CDR3 is 17 residues long. CDR1 and CDR2 (germline): SGHTA, FQGNSA. J was trimmed by 7 bases and V by 5 bases; bases with no gene match: 15. The DNA for the CDR3 is TGTGCCAGCAGCAGAAGACTAGCGGGAGATTGGTATAGTGAGCAGTACTTC. Its protein is CASSRRLAGDWYSEQYF.

This clonotype has a count of ten or more. V usage is TRBV27 and J usage is TRBJ1-5; no reliable D call. From germline, CDR1 is MNHEY and CDR2 SMNVEV (reference sequence). The CDR3 has 15 amino acids. With 0 bases removed from V and 0 bases from J, the gap between germline ends came to 6 bases. DNA of the CDR3: TGTGCCAGCAGTTTATCAGGATTTAGCAATCAGCCCCAGCATTTT. Encoded protein: CASSLSGFSNQPQHF.

This clonotype was counted at least ten times. V gene TRBV13 combines with J gene TRBJ1-1; D ambiguous. Germline loops: CDR1 PRHDT, CDR2 FYEKMQ (reference sequence). Trimming removed 5 bases at V and 6 bases at J, with 7 bases between. CDR3 size: 11 residues. The CDR3 nucleotides read TGTGCCAGCAGCCGTGGAGCTGAAGCTTTCTTT. Amino acids: CASSRGAEAFF.

There are many counts of this clonotype. The chain couples TRBV4-1 to TRBJ2-1; a possible D gene is TRBD1 (6 bases). The CDR3 spans 16 residues. The V gene lost 3 bases and the J gene lost 9 bases, with 21 bases spanning the gap. Germline lookup yields CDR1 MGHRA and CDR2 YSYEKL. CDR3 protein: CASSQSRAGVSGEQFF. The CDR3 nucleotides are TGCGCCAGCAGCCAGTCCCGGGCAGGGGTTTCGGGTGAGCAGTTCTTC.

This chain connects TRBV12-3 or TRBV12-4 to TRBJ2-2; no reliable D call. The CDR3 contains 12 residues. Trimming removed 10 bases at V and 7 bases at J, with 13 bases between. This chain's CDR3 is CATSWVGGELFF. In DNA, the CDR3 is TGTGCCACCTCTTGGGTTGGCGGGGAGCTGTTTTTT.

This clonotype was observed many times. This rearrangement joins TRBV5-1 to TRBJ2-3; a weak D match, TRBD1 (5 bases). The CDR3 is 16 residues long. Trimming shortened V by 3 bases and J by 0 bases, and 14 bases separated the two germline ends. Germline CDR1 reads SGHRS; CDR2 reads YFSETQ. The DNA for the CDR3 is TGCGCCAGCAGCTGGAAGGACACCTCTAGCACAGATACGCAGTATTTT. Amino acid sequence: CASSWKDTSSTDTQYF.

This clonotype has a count of ten or more. The V gene is TRBV28, the J gene TRBJ1-2, with D hard to call. Trimming stripped 9 bases from V and 4 bases from J, with 21 bases between. From germline, CDR1 is MDHEN and CDR2 SYDVKM. The CDR3 spans 15 residues. CDR3 in DNA: TGTGCCAGTCAGTCACCAGGCGTATCCCCCTATGGCTACACCTTC. Its protein product is CASQSPGVSPYGYTF.